The next 11 T cell receptor beta chains were all read from a single sample in a study of CD8 T cells in ankylosing spondylitis. In TCRdb, the 5' RACE reads were re-called with MiXCR into one record per CDR3 protein. The table shows about 66,000 distinct CDR3 sequences, with around 6.5% occurring only once. Specimen: synovial fluid, either unsorted or a sorted T cell fraction (not recorded which). Receptors were obtained from a male donor with ankylosing spondylitis.

The chain combines TRBV18 with TRBJ2-3; possible D gene TRBD2, 6 bases. Per the germline V gene, CDR1 is KGHSH and CDR2 is LQKENI. The CDR3 is 14 residues long. Trimming pared 4 bases from V and 1 base from J, leaving 9 bases between. CDR3 bases: TGTGCCAGCTCACGGGACTGGCGCACAGATACGCAGTATTTT. It codes for CASSRDWRTDTQYF.

In its sample, this clonotype was seen many times. This sequence joins TRBV28 and TRBJ1-2; D is unclear. This CDR3 is built from 11 residues. Germline loops: CDR1 MDHEN, CDR2 SYDVKM. Trimming removed 7 bases from V and 6 bases from J, with 9 bases in between. For the CDR3, the DNA is TGTGCCAGCACGTACAGAGATGGCTACACCTTC. Amino acids: CASTYRDGYTF.

This clonotype was picked up many times. The gene calls are TRBV29-1 and TRBJ1-1; no clear D. Germline V lookup: CDR1 SQVTM, CDR2 ANQGSEA. There are 12 residues in the CDR3. Trimming pared 6 bases from V and 1 base from J, leaving 9 bases between. CDR3 sequence (DNA): TGCAGCGTCGACAAGGGGAACACTGAAGCTTTCTTT. Encoded protein: CSVDKGNTEAFF.

This clonotype was recorded many times. The V call is TRBV28, the J call TRBJ1-1, with D perhaps TRBD1 (5 bases). Trimming took off 8 bases at V and 4 bases at J, with 14 bases between the two ends. The CDR3 sequence is 13 residues long. Germline loops: CDR1 MDHEN, CDR2 SYDVKM. The CDR3 nucleotides read TGTGCCAGCTCCCGGGATGGGGGCACTGAAGCTTTCTTT. This gives the protein CASSRDGGTEAFF. The full variable domain, with the rest looked up from reference TRBV28 and TRBJ1-1, is DVKVTQSSRYLVKRTGEKVFLECVQDMDHENMFWYRQDPGLGLRLIYFSYDVKMKEKGDIPEGYSVSREKKERFSLILESASTNQTSMYLCASSRDGGTEAFFGQGTRLTVV.

The V gene is TRBV28, the J gene TRBJ1-2; 9 bases are shared with TRBD1. The CDR3 loop spans 14 amino acids. Germline V gives CDR1 MDHEN, CDR2 SYDVKM. The V segment lost 4 bases and the J segment 6 bases; nucleotides outside the gene matches: 6. CDR3 DNA sequence: TGTGCCAGCAGTTCCGGGGACAGGGATAATGGCTACACCTTC. This codes for CASSSGDRDNGYTF.

This clonotype was seen ten or more times. J is TRBJ2-7 and V is TRBV9; 9 positions agree with TRBD1. This CDR3 spans 15 amino acids. V lost 0 bases and J lost 7; bases outside the gene matches: 8. Looked up from germline, CDR1 is SGDLS and CDR2 is YYNGEE. In DNA form, the CDR3 reads TGTGCCAGCAGCGTAGATCAGGGACAGGGTGGTGAGCAGTACTTC. Its protein product is CASSVDQGQGGEQYF.

This chain connects TRBV9 to TRBJ2-7; the D gene is possibly TRBD2 (6 bases). The CDR3 totals 13 residues. Trimming took off 0 bases at V and 5 bases at J, with 9 bases between the two ends. Germline CDR1 and CDR2: SGDLS and YYNGEE. In DNA form, the CDR3 reads TGTGCCAGCAGCGTAGCGGGGGTCCACGAGCAGTACTTC. As protein: CASSVAGVHEQYF.

In this sample, this clonotype turned up a few times. The gene calls are TRBV9 and TRBJ2-5; 10 bases agree with TRBD2. Unmatched junction bases numbered 9, after V lost 0 bases and J lost 7 bases. The CDR3 consists of 16 residues. CDR1 and CDR2 (germline): SGDLS, YYNGEE. The CDR3 bases are TGTGCCAGCAGCGTAGTGGCTAGCGGGAGCGAGGTGACCCAGTACTTC. It encodes CASSVVASGSEVTQYF.

The table lists this clonotype with a few counts. This may be a read error: a much more frequent sequence differs by one nucleotide. The V and J genes are TRBV4-1 and TRBJ2-7; a weak D match, TRBD1 (5 bases). The CDR3 runs 14 residues. From germline, CDR1 is MGHRA and CDR2 YSYEKL. In DNA, the CDR3 is TGCGTCAGCAGCCAAGGAAGGGGCAACTACGAGCAGTACTTC. Its protein product is CVSSQGRGNYEQYF.

This clonotype showed up just a few times. J is TRBJ2-7 and V is TRBV11-1, with TRBD2 identical over 9 bases. Germline V gene lookup returns CDR1 SGHAT and CDR2 FQDESV (reference sequence). V shed 2 bases and J 2 bases; nucleotides not matched to a gene: 4. This CDR3 spans 15 amino acids. The CDR3 loop reads CASSLLAGWTYEQYF. As DNA, the CDR3 is TGTGCCAGCAGCTTACTAGCGGGATGGACCTACGAGCAGTACTTC.

This clonotype was found many times. J is TRBJ2-7 and V is TRBV20-1; TRBD1 is a possible D gene (6 bases). Trimming stripped 8 bases from V and 0 bases from J, with 14 bases between. The CDR3 totals 13 residues. Germline V lookup: CDR1 DFQATT, CDR2 SNEGSKA (reference sequence). CDR3 nucleotides: TGCAGTCGGCAGGGGTTGAACTCCTACGAGCAGTACTTC. Protein: CSRQGLNSYEQYF.